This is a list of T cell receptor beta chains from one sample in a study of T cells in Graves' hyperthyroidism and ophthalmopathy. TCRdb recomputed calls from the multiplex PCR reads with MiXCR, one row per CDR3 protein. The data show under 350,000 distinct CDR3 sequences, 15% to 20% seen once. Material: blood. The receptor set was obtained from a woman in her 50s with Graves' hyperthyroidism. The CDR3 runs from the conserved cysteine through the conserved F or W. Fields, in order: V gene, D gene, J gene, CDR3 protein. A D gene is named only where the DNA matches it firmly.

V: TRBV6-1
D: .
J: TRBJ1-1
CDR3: CASSEAFGGATEAFF

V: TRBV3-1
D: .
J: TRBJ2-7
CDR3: CASSPRMGSPEQYF

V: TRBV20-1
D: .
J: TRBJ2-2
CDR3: CSASGTNTGELFF

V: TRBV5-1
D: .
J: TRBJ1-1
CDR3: CASSFDRMNTEAFF

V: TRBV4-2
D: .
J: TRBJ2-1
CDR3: CASSLIVGGNEQFF

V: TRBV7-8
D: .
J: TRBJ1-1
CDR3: CASSVSRGNTEAFF

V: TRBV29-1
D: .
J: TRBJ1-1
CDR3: CSVEKGGKEAFF

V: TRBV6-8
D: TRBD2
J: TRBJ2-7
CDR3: CASSYSFGTSGSLSSYEQYF

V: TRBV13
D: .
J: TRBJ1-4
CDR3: CASSTQTGTNEKLFF

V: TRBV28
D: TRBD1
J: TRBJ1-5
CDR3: CASSLRQGVYSNQPQHF

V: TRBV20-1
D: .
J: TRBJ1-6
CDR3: CSARVTLGGGDSPLHF

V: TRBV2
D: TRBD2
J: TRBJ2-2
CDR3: CASTGTTNTGELFF

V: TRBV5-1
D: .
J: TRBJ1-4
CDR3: CASSLPGLNEKLFF

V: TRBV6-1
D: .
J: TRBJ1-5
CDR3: CASMPGGNQPQHF

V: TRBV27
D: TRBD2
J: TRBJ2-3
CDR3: CASSPRFRGGGTDTQYF

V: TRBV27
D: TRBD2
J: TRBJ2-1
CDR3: CASSFSSGRSYSYNEQFF

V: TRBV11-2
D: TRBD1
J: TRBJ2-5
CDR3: CASSKGGTGTQETQYF

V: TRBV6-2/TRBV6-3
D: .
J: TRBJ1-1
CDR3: CASSYSMGARTEAFF

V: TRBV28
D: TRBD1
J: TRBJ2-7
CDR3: CASSPGQGGEQYF

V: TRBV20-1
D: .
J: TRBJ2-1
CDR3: CSASTSWNEQFF

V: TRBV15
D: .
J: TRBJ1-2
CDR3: CATSTDLANYGYTF

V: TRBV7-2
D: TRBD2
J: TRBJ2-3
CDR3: CASSLARGLAGVTDTQYF

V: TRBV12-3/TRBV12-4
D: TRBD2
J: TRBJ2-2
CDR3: CASSPTLGGRASRDAGELFF

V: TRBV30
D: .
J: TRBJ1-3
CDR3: CAWKESSDFGNTIYF

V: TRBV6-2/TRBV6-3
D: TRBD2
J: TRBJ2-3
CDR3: CASNSGGSFRDTQYF

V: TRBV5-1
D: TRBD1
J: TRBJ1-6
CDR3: CASSLGDRGSTLHF

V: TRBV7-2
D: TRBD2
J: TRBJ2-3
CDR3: CASSSGLAGAGDTQYF

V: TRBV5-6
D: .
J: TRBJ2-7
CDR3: CASSSAVLLYEQYF

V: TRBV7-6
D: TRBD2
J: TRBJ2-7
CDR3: CASSNAGGEQYF

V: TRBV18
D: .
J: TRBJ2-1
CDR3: CASSPGQTYNGQFF

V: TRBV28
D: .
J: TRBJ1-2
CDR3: CASSLSGAGETNYGYTF

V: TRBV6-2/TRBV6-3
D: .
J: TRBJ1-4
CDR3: CASSPSGAKATNEKLFF

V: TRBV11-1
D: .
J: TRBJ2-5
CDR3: CASSFIAQETQYF

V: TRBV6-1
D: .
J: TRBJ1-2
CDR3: CASSEAQGWDGYTF

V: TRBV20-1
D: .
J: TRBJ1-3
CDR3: CSARQGGSGNTIYF

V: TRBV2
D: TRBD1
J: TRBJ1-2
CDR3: CASRGTETSNYGYTF

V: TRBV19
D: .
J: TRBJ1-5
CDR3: CASSWGASGNQPQHF

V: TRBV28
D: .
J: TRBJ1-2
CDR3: CASSDNNYGYTF

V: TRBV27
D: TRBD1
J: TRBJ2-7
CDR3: CASKWTGGYEQYF

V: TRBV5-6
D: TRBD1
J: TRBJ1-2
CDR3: CASSLEDRGAYGYTF

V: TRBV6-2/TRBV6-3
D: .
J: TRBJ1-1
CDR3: CASRDRRTNTEAFF

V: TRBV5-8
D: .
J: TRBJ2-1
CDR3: CASSSTSGDGQFF

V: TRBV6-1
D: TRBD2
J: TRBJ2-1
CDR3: CASSYGAGGNEQFF

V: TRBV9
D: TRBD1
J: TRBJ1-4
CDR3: CASSAETGTAATNEKLFF

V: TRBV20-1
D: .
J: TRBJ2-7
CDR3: CSARERNHYEQYF

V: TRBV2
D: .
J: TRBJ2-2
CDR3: CASSEADTGELFF

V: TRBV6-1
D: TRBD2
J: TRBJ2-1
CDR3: CASSPGSGISYNEQFF

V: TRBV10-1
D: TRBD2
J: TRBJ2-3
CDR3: CASSGSSGGAADTQYF

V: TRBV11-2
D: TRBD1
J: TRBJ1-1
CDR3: CASSLFTGATEAFF

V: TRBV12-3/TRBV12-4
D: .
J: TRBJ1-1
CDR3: CASSSEGGGRDEAFF

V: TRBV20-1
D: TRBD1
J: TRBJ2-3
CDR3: CSAGTGRSSAKYF

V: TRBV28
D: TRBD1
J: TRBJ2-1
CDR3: CASNTQGPEQFF

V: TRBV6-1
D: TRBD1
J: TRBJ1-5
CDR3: CASSEQGVGQPQHF